This entry lists 27 T cell receptor beta chains sequenced from one sample in a study of T cells expressing NK-cell markers. TCRdb re-called the 5' RACE reads and gives one entry per CDR3 protein, without DNA. The sample totals over 200,000 distinct CDR3 sequences; its top ten clones hold about 0.39%. The sequenced sample was blood T cells: a sorted CD56 or NKG2C T cell subset, CD4+ or CD8+ T cells, or bulk PBMC T cells (not recorded which). Receptors were obtained from a man between 18 and 35 years old in good health.

V and J are TRBV5-5 and TRBJ2-5; absent DNA, TCRdb's TRBD2 call cannot be checked. Germline V gives CDR1 SGHKS, CDR2 YYEKEE (reference sequence). The CDR3 has 12 amino acids. The CDR3: CASSPIVGVGYF.

The chain combines TRBV27 with TRBJ2-7; TCRdb's D gene call, TRBD1, goes unchecked for lack of DNA. The CDR3 covers 13 residues. Germline values: CDR1 MNHEY, CDR2 SMNVEV (reference sequence). This CDR3 is CASGWDGSYEQYF.

CDR3 region: CSAMWQGIGETQYF. The chain employs TRBV20-1 and TRBJ2-5; the TRBD1 assignment by TCRdb is unverifiable without DNA. There are 14 residues in the CDR3. Germline V gene sequence: CDR1 DFQATT, CDR2 SNEGSKA (reference sequence).

The chain couples TRBV12-3 or TRBV12-4 to TRBJ2-3. The CDR3 has 14 residues. CDR3 sequence reads: CASSQDLSTDTQYF.

The genes are TRBV4-2 and TRBJ2-1. The CDR3 consists of 17 residues. Germline assignment: CDR1 LGHNA and CDR2 YNFKEQ. The CDR3 loop is CASSQDAAGASYNEQFF.

The CDR3 loop is CASSLLAGGSLGEQYF. This chain uses TRBV12-3 or TRBV12-4 with TRBJ2-7; as DNA is missing, the TRBD2 call by TCRdb cannot be tested. This CDR3 has 16 amino acids.

V usage is TRBV6-2 or TRBV6-3 and J usage is TRBJ2-1; with no DNA, the TCRdb D assignment of TRBD1 cannot be verified. Germline V gene sequence: CDR1 MNHEY, CDR2 SVGEGT. This CDR3 is built from 15 residues. CDR3: CASSSPGGGNNEQFF.

The V call is TRBV18, the J call TRBJ2-3. The CDR3 contains 13 residues. From germline, CDR1 is KGHSH and CDR2 LQKENI. CDR3 loop: CASSPGVVDTQYF. The variable domain in full, completed from reference TRBV18 and TRBJ2-3, reads NAGVMQNPRHLVRRRGQEARLRCSPMKGHSHVYWYRQLPEEGLKFMVYLQKENIIDESGMPKERFSAEFPKEGPSILRIQQVVRGDSAAYFCASSPGVVDTQYFGPGTRLTVL.

The J gene is TRBJ2-2, the V gene TRBV12-3 or TRBV12-4. This CDR3 has 13 residues. Here the CDR3 reads CASEQLRPGELFF.

This rearrangement joins TRBV12-3 or TRBV12-4 to TRBJ2-2. The CDR3 length is 13 residues. The CDR3 sequence: CASSYIDTGELFF.

The chain combines TRBV6-1 with TRBJ1-1; TCRdb's D call of TRBD1 is untestable without DNA. Germline-derived CDR1 and CDR2 are MNHNS and SASEGT. There are 15 residues in the CDR3. The CDR3 loop is CASRRTGGGFAEAFF.

The chain couples TRBV5-1 to TRBJ2-1. CDR1 and CDR2 (germline): SGHRS, YFSETQ. This CDR3 is built from 15 residues. CDR3: CASSLVGVGGNEQFF.

The CDR3 reads CSVELEGSAGYTF. The rearrangement joins TRBV29-1 to TRBJ1-2. The germline V gene encodes CDR1 SQVTM and CDR2 ANQGSEA. The CDR3 consists of 13 residues.

V is TRBV6-5 and J is TRBJ2-1; absent DNA, TCRdb's TRBD2 call cannot be checked. CDR3 size: 16 residues. Germline V lookup: CDR1 MNHEY, CDR2 SVGAGI. CDR3 amino acids: CASSYRALAGVNEQFF.

The chain employs TRBV6-5 and TRBJ1-1. The CDR3 is 15 residues long. Looked up from germline, CDR1 is MNHEY and CDR2 is SVGAGI. The CDR3 spells CASSYGSGVNTEAFF.

The chain couples TRBV11-2 to TRBJ2-1; TCRdb lists TRBD1, though no DNA is available to test this call. The CDR3 consists of 15 residues. Germline CDR1 SGHAT, CDR2 FQNNGV. The CDR3 sequence is CASRGLTGRRHEQFF.

The chain carries TRBV2 and TRBJ2-1; no DNA is available, so the TRBD2 call from TCRdb remains unchecked. The germline gives CDR1 SNHLY, CDR2 FYNNEI. The CDR3 sequence is 16 residues long. The CDR3: CASSLRGLGGYNEQFF.

The gene calls are TRBV20-1 and TRBJ2-3; the TRBD2 assignment by TCRdb is unverifiable without DNA. This CDR3 region has 16 residues. From germline, CDR1 is DFQATT and CDR2 SNEGSKA (reference sequence). CDR3 loop: CSAREAEGPPSDTQYF.

V is TRBV24-1 and J is TRBJ2-1; TCRdb's D call, TRBD2, is unchecked because there is no DNA. CDR1 is KGHDR and CDR2 is SFDVKD in the germline V gene. The CDR3 spans 17 residues. CDR3 in amino acids: CATSDPGLAGNPREQFF.

The chain uses TRBV20-1 and TRBJ2-1. Germline lookup yields CDR1 DFQATT and CDR2 SNEGSKA (reference sequence). The CDR3 covers 13 residues. CDR3 sequence: CSVVAVPYNEQFF.

This chain connects TRBV20-1 to TRBJ1-5. Germline V gene data show CDR1 as DFQATT and CDR2 as SNEGSKA (reference sequence). This CDR3 spans 15 amino acids. CDR3 loop: CSARERGKANQPQHF.

The rearrangement uses TRBV29-1 and TRBJ2-3; absent DNA, TCRdb's TRBD1 call cannot be checked. From germline, CDR1 is SQVTM and CDR2 ANQGSEA. This CDR3 comprises 14 residues. The CDR3 sequence: CSARGLSKQGTQYF.

This chain connects TRBV20-1 to TRBJ2-1; TCRdb's D call of TRBD2 is untestable without DNA. Germline CDR1 and CDR2: DFQATT and SNEGSKA (reference sequence). CDR3 length equals 13 residues. The CDR3 is CSATTSGRNEQFF.

The gene calls are TRBV6-5 and TRBJ1-2; TCRdb proposes TRBD1, but this gene call is untestable without DNA. Germline CDR1 MNHEY, CDR2 SVGAGI. This CDR3 has 14 amino acids. CDR3 region: CASSYSRGANGYTF.

V usage is TRBV5-5 and J usage is TRBJ2-1; TCRdb selects TRBD1, and the lack of DNA leaves this call unchecked. Germline V gene data show CDR1 as SGHKS and CDR2 as YYEKEE (reference sequence). The CDR3 length is 16 residues. CDR3 sequence: CASRAGTGIGGNEQFF. The full variable domain, rest sourced from reference TRBV5-5 and TRBJ2-1, is DAGVTQSPTHLIKTRGQQVTLRCSPISGHKSVSWYQQVLGQGPQFIFQYYEKEERGRGNFPDRFSARQFPNYSSELNVNALLLGDSALYLCASRAGTGIGGNEQFFGPGTRLTVL.

The chain links TRBV28 to TRBJ2-3; TCRdb indicates TRBD1, and absent DNA this call remains unverified. The CDR3 loop spans 16 amino acids. Germline assignment: CDR1 MDHEN and CDR2 SYDVKM. The CDR3 protein is CASSRGQGLSTDTQYF.

The chain links TRBV5-4 to TRBJ2-1; TCRdb outputs TRBD2, but without DNA this stays unchecked. CDR1 and CDR2 (germline): SGHNT, YYREEE (reference sequence). This CDR3 region has 17 residues. CDR3 sequence reads: CASSLDGLAGGRNEQFF.